Following are 29 T cell receptor beta chains from one sample sequenced in a study of Ad26.COV2.S vaccination and SARS-CoV-2 variants. Noted treatment: some 19 received Ad26.COV2.S at low or high dose, single or two shots; 5 received placebo; per-sample allocation not given. Day 63 after the first vaccine or placebo injection was the time point for sampling. Produced via immunoSEQ multiplex PCR; TCRdb's table is partial and in-frame only. The profile shows 400,000 to 500,000 clones, 88% of them singletons. This specimen consisted of peripheral blood, obtained in a trial of Ad26.COV2.S vaccine versus placebo. The source is a person aged 18-60 years who received the Ad26.COV2.S COVID-19 vaccine or a placebo.

The V and J genes are TRBV28 and TRBJ2-7; tentatively, D is TRBD1 (6 bases). V dropped 7 bases and J dropped 2 bases, with 18 bases sitting between them. CDR1 MDHEN and CDR2 SYDVKM come from the germline V gene. This CDR3 region has 15 residues. The CDR3 loop reads CASIPQGGFPYEQYF. The CDR3 nucleotides are TGTGCCAGCATCCCCCAAGGGGGATTCCCCTACGAGCAGTACTTC.

V and J are TRBV7-9 and TRBJ1-2; 9 nucleotides line up with TRBD1. Trimming at V came to 1 base and at J to 5 bases, leaving 17 bases not matched to a gene. Germline CDR1 reads SEHNR; CDR2 reads FQNEAQ (reference sequence). This CDR3 contains 19 residues. The chain's CDR3 is CASSLDPLRGTGQFYGYTF. The CDR3 DNA reads as TGTGCCAGCAGCTTAGATCCACTTAGGGGGACAGGGCAGTTTTATGGCTACACCTTC.

Notes on this clone: At the DNA level, this CDR3 is encoded by other sequences in the same sample as well. The J gene is TRBJ2-5, the V gene TRBV9; TRBD1 is a possible D gene (5 bases). The CDR3 is 13 residues long. Trimming took 2 bases from V and 3 from J, leaving 8 bases between them. The germline gives CDR1 SGDLS, CDR2 YYNGEE. CDR3 protein: CASSVGHKETQYF. The DNA of the CDR3 is TGTGCCAGCAGCGTTGGACACAAAGAGACCCAGTACTTC.

The genes are TRBV6-1 and TRBJ1-2, with D uncertain. V lost 1 base and J 2 bases, leaving 8 bases between the germline ends. Germline V gene data show CDR1 as MNHNS and CDR2 as SASEGT. The CDR3 is 14 residues long. The CDR3 bases are TGTGCCAGCAGTGAAGTGGAGGCCAACTATGGCTACACCTTC. This translates into CASSEVEANYGYTF.

J is TRBJ2-3 and V is TRBV5-1, with 14 bases fitting TRBD2. There are 15 residues in the CDR3. The V and J ends lost 4 bases and 8 bases, in that order; junction bases with no gene match: 6. The germline gives CDR1 SGHRS, CDR2 YFSETQ. The CDR3 coding sequence is TGCGCCAGCAGCAAGGGACTAGCGGGGGAAGGTACGCAGTATTTT. This translates into CASSKGLAGEGTQYF.

The chain has TRBV4-3 and TRBJ2-1; 12 bases fit TRBD2. Germline loops: CDR1 LGHNA, CDR2 YSLEER. The CDR3 runs 16 residues. Trimming removed 1 base from V and 6 bases from J; junction bases left unmatched: 4. The CDR3, as DNA: TGCGCCAGCAGCCAAGCCCCTAGCGGGGGGGCCAATGAGCAGTTCTTC. It specifies CASSQAPSGGANEQFF.

The rearrangement joins TRBV7-5 to TRBJ1-5; the listed D gene, TRBD1, was not tested against the DNA. TRBV7-5 is recorded as a pseudogene. This CDR3 spans 16 amino acids. CDR3 coding DNA: TGTGTCAGAAGCTTGACGGACAGGCGGCGCAATCAGCCCCAGCATTTT. Translation gives CVRSLTDRRRNQPQHF.

This rearrangement joins TRBV7-3 to TRBJ2-1, with 7 bases aligning to TRBD2. Germline V CDR1 and CDR2: SGHTA, FQGTGA. The length of the CDR3 is 14 residues. Trimming took 5 bases from V and 6 from J; bases not matched to a gene: 7. The DNA for the CDR3 is TGTGCCAGCAGCACAGGACTAGGTGTCAATGAGCAGTTCTTC. Residues: CASSTGLGVNEQFF.

The rearrangement joins TRBV27 to TRBJ1-2; D uncertain. The length of the CDR3 is 12 residues. V lost 6 bases and J 4 bases, leaving 9 bases between the germline ends. Germline CDR1 reads MNHEY; CDR2 reads SMNVEV (reference sequence). The CDR3 reads CASSLSGYGYTF. CDR3 sequence (DNA): TGTGCCAGCAGCCTTTCTGGCTATGGCTACACCTTC.

This chain joins TRBV30 and TRBJ2-5; possible D gene TRBD1, 5 bases. This CDR3 contains 14 residues. Trimming stripped 0 bases from V and 2 bases from J, with 10 bases between. In germline, CDR1 is GTSNPN, CDR2 SVGIG (reference sequence). The CDR3 is CAWSVLRTQETQYF. The CDR3 DNA follows: TGTGCCTGGAGTGTTCTGCGGACACAAGAGACCCAGTACTTC.

The chain carries TRBV7-2 and TRBJ2-2, with 11 bases identical to TRBD2. The junction had 8 bases not matched to a gene; V was cut back by 1 base and J by 4 bases. The CDR3 length is 18 residues. In germline, CDR1 is SGHTA, CDR2 FQGNSA. The CDR3 is CASSLVSGTSGFTGELFF. Written as DNA, the CDR3 is TGTGCCAGCAGCTTAGTATCGGGGACTAGCGGATTCACCGGGGAGCTGTTTTTT.

This clone was detected once. The rearrangement joins TRBV9 to TRBJ2-1, with 11 bases that match TRBD2. The V gene end was trimmed by 0 bases and the J gene end by 10 bases; junction bases not matched to a gene: 6. The CDR3 is 15 amino acids. Germline V lookup: CDR1 SGDLS, CDR2 YYNGEE. CDR3 sequence: CASSVVSGGAREQFF. In DNA, the CDR3 is TGTGCCAGCAGCGTAGTTAGCGGGGGGGCTAGGGAGCAGTTCTTC.

The V call is TRBV30, the J call TRBJ1-6, with a tentative D call TRBD1 (6 bases). Trimming took 2 bases from V and 7 from J, leaving 15 bases between them. Germline V gene lookup returns CDR1 GTSNPN and CDR2 SVGIG (reference sequence). The CDR3 is made up of 15 amino acids. CDR3 sequence reads: CAWSLMDRENSPLHF. CDR3 coding DNA: TGTGCCTGGAGTCTGATGGACAGAGAAAATTCACCCCTCCACTTT.

The chain has TRBV7-9 and TRBJ2-7, with 7 positions matching TRBD1. After removal of 5 bases from V and 3 bases from J, the junction contained 16 bases not matched to a gene. The germline gives CDR1 SEHNR, CDR2 FQNEAQ (reference sequence). The CDR3 is 17 residues long. The CDR3 spells CASSTPITGTEIYEQYF. CDR3 DNA sequence: TGTGCCAGCAGCACCCCGATCACCGGGACAGAGATCTACGAGCAGTACTTC.

The chain's CDR3 is CSVKTTFSSANTGELFF. DNA of the CDR3: TGCAGCGTTAAAACCACTTTCAGTTCAGCGAACACCGGGGAGCTGTTTTTT. This chain uses TRBV29-1 with TRBJ2-2; D is unresolved. The germline V gene encodes CDR1 SQVTM and CDR2 ANQGSEA. Deletions cut 5 bases from V and 0 bases from J, with 19 bases between. The CDR3 extends over 17 amino acids.

This clone came up a few times. The rearrangement uses TRBV4-1 and TRBJ1-2; 7 nucleotides line up with TRBD1. This CDR3 comprises 15 residues. V lost 4 bases to trimming and J lost 4 bases; unmatched junction nucleotides: 9. CDR1 is MGHRA, CDR2 YSYEKL, per germline. The CDR3 sequence is CASSPPLGTVYGYTF. The CDR3 nucleotides are TGCGCCAGCAGCCCCCCATTAGGGACAGTCTATGGCTACACCTTC.

The chain joins TRBV11-2 to TRBJ1-2; D call uncertain. Trimming shortened V by 2 bases and J by 8 bases, and 15 bases separated the two germline ends. CDR1 is SGHAT, CDR2 FQNNGV, per germline. This CDR3 is built from 14 residues. CDR3 protein: CASSLLSALGGYTF. In nucleotides, the CDR3 is TGTGCCAGCAGCTTATTATCCGCCCTGGGGGGCTACACCTTC.

This rearrangement joins TRBV7-6 to TRBJ2-2; D call uncertain. CDR1 is SGHVS, CDR2 FNYEAQ, per germline. CDR3 length: 12 residues. V gave up 3 bases and J gave up 7 bases, with 6 bases separating them. In DNA, the CDR3 is TGTGCCAGCAGCTTCTTTGGCGGGGAGCTGTTTTTT. This codes for CASSFFGGELFF.

The genes are TRBV6-2 or TRBV6-3 and TRBJ2-5, with a possible D match to TRBD1 (5 bases). The V gene lost 2 bases and the J gene lost 5 bases, with 15 bases spanning the gap. Germline V CDR1 and CDR2: MNHEY, SVGEGT. The CDR3 runs 15 residues. The CDR3 bases are TGTGCCAGCAGTTACACAGGAGCCTCGTGGGAGACCCAGTACTTC. Translated, it gives CASSYTGASWETQYF.

On this clone: At the DNA level, this CDR3 is encoded by other sequences in the same sample as well. The CDR3 DNA is TGTGCCAGCTCACCAGGAAGTGGCTACGAGCAGTACTTC. As protein: CASSPGSGYEQYF. V and J are TRBV18 and TRBJ2-7, with D unresolved. Trimming shortened V by 2 bases and J by 3 bases, and 8 bases separated the two germline ends. Germline CDR1 is KGHSH and CDR2 is LQKENI. The CDR3 is 13 amino acids. The variable domain in full, with the rest retrieved from reference TRBV18 and TRBJ2-7, is NAGVMQNPRHLVRRRGQEARLRCSPMKGHSHVYWYRQLPEEGLKFMVYLQKENIIDESGMPKERFSAEFPKEGPSILRIQQVVRGDSAAYFCASSPGSGYEQYFGPGTRLTVT.

This rearrangement joins TRBV15 to TRBJ2-1; 9 nucleotides agree with TRBD1. The CDR3 has 17 residues. V lost 2 bases and J lost 8; bases outside the gene matches: 13. Germline V CDR1 and CDR2: LNHNV, YYDKDF (reference sequence). CDR3: CATSRSKPGQGVDEQFF. CDR3 DNA: TGTGCCACCAGCAGATCAAAGCCGGGACAGGGTGTTGATGAGCAGTTCTTC.

The chain joins TRBV2 to TRBJ1-4; possible D gene TRBD1, 5 bases. In germline, CDR1 is SNHLY, CDR2 FYNNEI. V lost 6 bases, J lost 8 bases, and 13 bases lay in between. The CDR3 consists of 13 residues. CDR3 sequence: CASSRDPREKLFF. The CDR3, as DNA: TGTGCCAGCAGCCGGGACCCGAGGGAAAAACTGTTTTTT. Supplemented by reference TRBV2 and TRBJ1-4, the full variable domain reads EPEVTQTPSHQVTQMGQEVILRCVPISNHLYFYWYRQILGQKVEFLVSFYNNEISEKSEIFDDQFSVERPDGSNFTLKIRSTKLEDSAMYFCASSRDPREKLFFGSGTQLSVL.

This clone appeared once. Written as DNA, the CDR3 is TGTGCCAGCAGGGACAGGGCCGAGCAGTACTTC. It encodes CASRDRAEQYF. The chain links TRBV2 to TRBJ2-7, with 8 bases fitting TRBD1. V was clipped by 6 bases and J by 6 bases; unmatched bases: 1. Looked up from germline, CDR1 is SNHLY and CDR2 is FYNNEI. The CDR3 contains 11 residues.

The chain links TRBV6-2 or TRBV6-3 to TRBJ2-2, with D perhaps TRBD2 (6 bases). V was shortened by 0 bases and J by 5 bases, with 13 bases between the two germline ends. The CDR3 contains 16 residues. The germline CDR1 and CDR2 sequences are MNHEY and SVGEGT. CDR3 protein: CASSYSRDGRTGELFF. The CDR3 nucleotides read TGTGCCAGCAGTTACTCGCGGGACGGGAGAACCGGGGAGCTGTTTTTT.

V gene TRBV7-8 combines with J gene TRBJ2-5; D perhaps matches TRBD1 (6 bases). The length of the CDR3 is 15 residues. V dropped 1 base and J dropped 2 bases, with 11 bases sitting between them. The germline CDR1 and CDR2 sequences are SGHVS and FQNEAQ. CDR3 amino acids: CASSLDGQSQETQYF. The CDR3 DNA sequence: TGTGCCAGCAGCTTAGACGGACAGTCACAAGAGACCCAGTACTTC.

The chain is built from TRBV7-2 and TRBJ1-4; the D is unclear. V was cut by 1 base and J by 8 bases, with 5 bases left in between. The CDR3 loop spans 12 amino acids. The germline CDR1 and CDR2 sequences are SGHTA and FQGNSA. CDR3 protein: CASSLVPEKLFF. The CDR3 DNA follows: TGTGCCAGCAGCTTAGTCCCGGAAAAACTGTTTTTT.

The rearrangement links TRBV6-2 or TRBV6-3 to TRBJ2-2; the D gene could be TRBD1 or TRBD2 (5 bases each). The V gene's germline CDR1 is MNHEY and CDR2 SVGEGT. V was cut by 0 bases and J by 6 bases, with 8 bases left in between. This CDR3 has 14 residues. The CDR3 nucleotides are TGTGCCAGCAGTTACTCGGGGGTTGCCGGGGAGCTGTTTTTT. The encoded protein is CASSYSGVAGELFF.

The V gene is TRBV28, the J gene TRBJ1-1; TRBD1 aligns across 9 bases. J gave up 5 bases and V 5 bases, and 9 bases lay outside the gene matches. Germline loops: CDR1 MDHEN, CDR2 SYDVKM. The CDR3 covers 15 residues. The CDR3 sequence: CASSVGQGVRTEAFF. In DNA, the CDR3 is TGTGCCAGCAGTGTGGGACAGGGTGTGCGAACTGAAGCTTTCTTT.

The rearrangement links TRBV5-4 to TRBJ2-7; 8 nucleotides line up with TRBD1. This CDR3 is 15 amino acids long. Looked up from germline, CDR1 is SGHNT and CDR2 is YYREEE (reference sequence). J lost 1 base, V lost 3 bases, and 6 bases had no gene match. The CDR3 sequence: CASSSRGTGSYEQYF. The CDR3 DNA is TGTGCCAGCAGCTCCCGGGGGACAGGATCCTACGAGCAGTACTTC.